The present T cell receptor (beta chain) was sequenced within a study of OX40 agonist ivuxolimab in advanced cancers. Study details: Every 2 weeks, patients received ivuxolimab intravenously, dosed at 0.01 to 10 mg/kg. Partial responses occurred in Three dose-escalation patients, one with hepatocellular carcinoma and two with cutaneous melanoma. Overall study findings and caveats: In the 0.1 to 3.0 mg/kg range, CD4+ and CD8+ blood T cells had expanded clonally by week 6.

CDR3 length equals 14 residues. Looked up from germline, CDR1 is MNHEY and CDR2 is SVGAGI. V gave up 5 bases and J gave up 4 bases, with 14 bases separating them. Autoimmune disease history or systemic immunosuppression excluded patients. TCRdb's table, derived via immunoSEQ multiplex PCR, lists solely in-frame clones and lacks some. The sample shows some 130,000 clones, 93% of them seen only once. For this clone: Its cognate antigen is unknown.

The source of this sequence is an adult with an advanced solid tumor such as melanoma, head and neck, liver or kidney cancer. The genes are TRBV6-5 and TRBJ1-1; D gene unclear. The source material was CD4+ or CD8+ T cells sorted from blood, sampled in a trial of the OX40 agonist ivuxolimab. The CDR3 loop is CASSPQYSSTEAFF. In nucleotides, the CDR3 is TGTGCCAGCAGTCCTCAATACTCTTCCACTGAAGCTTTCTTT.